The 11 T cell receptor beta chains below all came from one sample that was sequenced in a study of PD-1 blockade in classical Hodgkin lymphoma. Time point of the sample: cycle 4 day 1 (C4D1), after more than 5 weeks of nivolumab. Autologous stem cell transplantation was followed by relapse in every patient, and brentuximab vedotin exposure varied. Sequenced by immunoSEQ multiplex PCR; TCRdb stores in-frame clones only, minus some. The data hold some 110,000 clones, with approximately 89% observed a single time. The sequencing here drew on peripheral blood mononuclear cells (PBMCs), taken before the fourth cycle of nivolumab. The receptors were gathered from a human donor with classical Hodgkin lymphoma.

The rearrangement links TRBV9 to TRBJ2-3, with D possibly being TRBD1 or TRBD2 (6 bases each). Germline V CDR1 and CDR2: SGDLS, YYNGEE. V was shortened by 3 bases and J by 0 bases, with 14 bases between the two germline ends. This CDR3 has 16 residues. This CDR3 is CASSARTGTSTDTQYF. CDR3 coding DNA: TGTGCCAGCAGCGCCCGTACAGGGACTAGCACAGATACGCAGTATTTT.

The V and J genes are TRBV19 and TRBJ2-7; D not certain. The CDR3 is 14 amino acids. V lost 3 bases and J lost 0, with 9 bases in between. The germline V gene encodes CDR1 LNHDA and CDR2 SQIVND (reference sequence). The CDR3 here is CASSISGISYEQYF. The CDR3 DNA sequence: TGTGCCAGTAGTATCTCTGGGATCTCCTACGAGCAGTACTTC.

The chain recombines TRBV6-6 with TRBJ2-7, with no clear D. The germline V gene encodes CDR1 MNHNY and CDR2 SVGAGI (reference sequence). Trimming removed 0 bases from V and 2 bases from J, with 2 bases in between. The CDR3 covers 12 residues. The CDR3 loop reads CASSYSTYEQYF. In DNA, the CDR3 is TGTGCCAGCAGTTACTCGACCTACGAGCAGTACTTC.

This rearrangement joins TRBV11-2 to TRBJ1-4; maybe TRBD1 (6 bases). V shed 1 base and J shed 7 bases, with 10 bases lying between them. The V gene's germline CDR1 is SGHAT and CDR2 FQNNGV. The CDR3 has 14 residues. The CDR3 loop is CASSLGAGAEKLFF. In nucleotides, the CDR3 is TGTGCCAGCAGCTTAGGCGCAGGGGCTGAAAAACTGTTTTTT.

The CDR3 sequence is CASSQGGTGKTQYF. CDR3 DNA sequence: TGTGCCAGCAGCCAAGGGGGGACAGGGAAGACCCAGTACTTC. The V and J genes are TRBV4-2 and TRBJ2-5; 9 nucleotides align to TRBD1. The trim removed 1 base at V and 6 bases at J, leaving 3 bases unmatched. Germline assignment: CDR1 LGHNA and CDR2 YNFKEQ. The CDR3 runs to 14 residues.

This clone appeared a single time. The rearrangement uses TRBV20-1 and TRBJ2-7; no reliable D call. CDR3 length: 11 residues. V dropped 5 bases and J dropped 3 bases, with 8 bases sitting between them. Germline CDR1 is DFQATT and CDR2 is SNEGSKA (reference sequence). In nucleotides, the CDR3 is TGCAGTGCTCGGTGGAACTACGAGCAGTACTTC. It codes for CSARWNYEQYF.

V and J are TRBV5-5 and TRBJ1-4; TRBD1 is a possible D gene (6 bases). Germline V lookup: CDR1 SGHKS, CDR2 YYEKEE (reference sequence). The V end lost 2 bases, the J end lost 12 bases, and 17 bases lay between the germline ends. The CDR3 length is 14 residues. The DNA for the CDR3 is TGTGCCAGCAGCTTAGGACAGAATTACGGAGAACTGTTTTTT. The encoded protein is CASSLGQNYGELFF.

This chain joins TRBV28 and TRBJ2-7; D not certain. The germline CDR1 and CDR2 sequences are MDHEN and SYDVKM. This CDR3 contains 14 residues. The ends were cut back, 1 base at V and 1 base at J, with 8 bases in the middle. The CDR3 DNA sequence: TGTGCCAGCAGTTTATTTGAACAATCCTACGAGCAGTACTTC. It is translated as CASSLFEQSYEQYF.

This chain joins TRBV7-9 and TRBJ2-5; 9 bases fit TRBD2. Germline V gives CDR1 SEHNR, CDR2 FQNEAQ (reference sequence). This CDR3 is built from 17 residues. V shed 5 bases, J shed 5 bases, and the junction held 15 bases outside the gene matches. The CDR3 region has the DNA TGTGCCAGCAGCGCCTTTAGTAGCGGGGGAGCGAGGGAGACCCAGTACTTC. This encodes CASSAFSSGGARETQYF.

The chain is built from TRBV5-4 and TRBJ2-1; either TRBD1 or TRBD2 may fit D (5 bases each). With 0 bases removed from V and 4 bases from J, the gap between germline ends came to 14 bases. CDR1 and CDR2 (germline): SGHNT, YYREEE (reference sequence). This CDR3 comprises 16 residues. For the CDR3, the DNA is TGTGCCAGCAGCTTGGTTGGGGGAGTGACATACAATGAGCAGTTCTTC. Its protein product is CASSLVGGVTYNEQFF.

The gene calls are TRBV27 and TRBJ2-3; 7 bases agree with TRBD2. CDR1 is MNHEY, CDR2 SMNVEV, per germline (reference sequence). V lost 5 bases, J lost 0 bases, and 8 bases stayed unmatched. There are 16 residues in the CDR3. The CDR3 DNA reads as TGTGCCAGCAGTCCCCGGACTAGAACTAGCACAGATACGCAGTATTTT. Translation gives CASSPRTRTSTDTQYF.